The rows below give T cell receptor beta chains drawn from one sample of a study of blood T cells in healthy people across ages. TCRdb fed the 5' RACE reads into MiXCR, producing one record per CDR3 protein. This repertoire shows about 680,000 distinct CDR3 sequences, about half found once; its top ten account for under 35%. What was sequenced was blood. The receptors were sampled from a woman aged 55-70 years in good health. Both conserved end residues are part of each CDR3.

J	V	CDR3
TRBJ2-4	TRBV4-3	CASSQGQGAAKNIQYF
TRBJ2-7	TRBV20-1	CSATLLRTGGGYEQYF
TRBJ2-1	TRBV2	CASSGKDRGRIYNEQFF
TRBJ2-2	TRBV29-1	CSVGSQGVTAGELFF
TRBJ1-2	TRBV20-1	CSARDGQGGYGYTF
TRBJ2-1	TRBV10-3	CATLAGGNEQFF
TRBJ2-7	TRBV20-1	CSARAAQDETGEQYF
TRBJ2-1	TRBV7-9	CASIRAGDNEQFF
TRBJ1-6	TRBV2	CATEREIVNSPLHF
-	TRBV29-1	CSVALGGRNYNEQYF
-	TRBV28	CASSLKGQGIYEQYF
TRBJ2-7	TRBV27	CASSPRGTSTYEQYF
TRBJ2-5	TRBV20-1	CSAATGEGQETQYF
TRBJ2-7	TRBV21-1	CASSKEAGPPRNYEQYF
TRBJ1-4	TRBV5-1	CASSPGTVEKLFF
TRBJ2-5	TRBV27	CASKLQGVRGETQYF
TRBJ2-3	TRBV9	CASSDRLGGSTDTQYF
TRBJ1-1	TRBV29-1	CSVVPRGNTEAFF
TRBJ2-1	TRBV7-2	CASSTSTSGRISNEQFF
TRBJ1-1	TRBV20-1	CSARDRRGHTPTEAFF
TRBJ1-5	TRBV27	CASSRLNQPQHF
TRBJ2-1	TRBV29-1	CSVGALTYNGQFF
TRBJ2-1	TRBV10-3	CAISESKGLAAPDYNEQFF
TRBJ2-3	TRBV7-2	CASSSPPGERTDTQYF
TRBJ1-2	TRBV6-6	CASSQGQVDGYTF
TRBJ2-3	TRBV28	CASSPIRDDKYF
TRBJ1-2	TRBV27	CASSLWPRGRRVYGYTF
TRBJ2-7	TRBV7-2	CASTAEGASGLVYEQYF
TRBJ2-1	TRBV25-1	CASSGRGLNERFF
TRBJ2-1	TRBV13	CASSLGRALNEQFF
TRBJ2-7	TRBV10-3	CAISEGSQQYF
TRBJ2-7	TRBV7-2	CASSLVGRGEQYF
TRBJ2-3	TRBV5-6	CASSLGTESDTQYF
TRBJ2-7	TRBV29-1	CSVPGPGYEQYF
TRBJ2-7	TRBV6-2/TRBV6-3	CASSSPAGNRNEQYF
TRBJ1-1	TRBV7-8	CASSSTNRANTEAFF
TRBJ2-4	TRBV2	CASSVAGPQVQQYF
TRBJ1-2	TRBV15	CATSGRDGIYGYTF
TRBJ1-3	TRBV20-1	CSARDRRGLDTIYF
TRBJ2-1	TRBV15	CATSRDPPSQDIKFF
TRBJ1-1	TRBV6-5	CASSTGQLTEAFF
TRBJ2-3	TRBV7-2	CASSAFKRGSTDTQYF
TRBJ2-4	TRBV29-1	CSVATVLGAKNIQYF
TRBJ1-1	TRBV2	CASSEAPNMNTEAFF
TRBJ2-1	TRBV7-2	CASSLGRAVHEQFF
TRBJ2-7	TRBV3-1	CASGDKTYNEQYF
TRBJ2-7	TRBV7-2	CASSLLTVYYEQYF
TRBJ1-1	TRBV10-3	CAITRTPNTEAFF
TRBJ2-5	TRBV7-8	CASILVGETQYF
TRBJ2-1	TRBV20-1	CSAQTGTSSMEQFF